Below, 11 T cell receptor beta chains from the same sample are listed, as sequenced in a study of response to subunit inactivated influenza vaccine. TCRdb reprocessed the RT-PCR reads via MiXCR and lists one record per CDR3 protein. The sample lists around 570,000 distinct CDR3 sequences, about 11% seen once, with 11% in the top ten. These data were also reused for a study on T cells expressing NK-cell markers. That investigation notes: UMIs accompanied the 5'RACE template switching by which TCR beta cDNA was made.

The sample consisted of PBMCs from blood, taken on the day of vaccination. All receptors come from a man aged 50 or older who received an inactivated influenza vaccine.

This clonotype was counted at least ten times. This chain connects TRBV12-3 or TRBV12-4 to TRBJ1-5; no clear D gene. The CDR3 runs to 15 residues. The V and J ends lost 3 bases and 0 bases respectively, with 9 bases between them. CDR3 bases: TGTGCCAGCAGTTTGGGTAGTGTTAGCAATCAGCCCCAGCATTTT. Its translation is CASSLGSVSNQPQHF.

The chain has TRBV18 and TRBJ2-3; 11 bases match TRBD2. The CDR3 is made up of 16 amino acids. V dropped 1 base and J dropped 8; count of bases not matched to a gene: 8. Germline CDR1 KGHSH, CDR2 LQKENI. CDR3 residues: CASSPQGLAAPVTQYF. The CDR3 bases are TGTGCCAGCTCACCACAGGGACTAGCGGCGCCCGTTACGCAGTATTTT.

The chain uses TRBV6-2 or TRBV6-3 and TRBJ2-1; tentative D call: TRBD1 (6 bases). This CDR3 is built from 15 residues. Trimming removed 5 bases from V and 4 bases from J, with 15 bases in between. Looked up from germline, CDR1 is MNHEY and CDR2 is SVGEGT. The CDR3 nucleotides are TGTGCCAGCAGTCTCACACAGGGCAGGTACAATGAGCAGTTCTTC. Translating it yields CASSLTQGRYNEQFF.

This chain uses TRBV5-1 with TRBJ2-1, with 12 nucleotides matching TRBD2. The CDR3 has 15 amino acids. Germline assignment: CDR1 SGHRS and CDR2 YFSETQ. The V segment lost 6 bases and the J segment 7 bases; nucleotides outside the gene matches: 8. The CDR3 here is CASTSGTSGWNEQFF. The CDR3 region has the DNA TGCGCCAGCACGTCCGGGACTAGCGGGTGGAATGAGCAGTTCTTC.

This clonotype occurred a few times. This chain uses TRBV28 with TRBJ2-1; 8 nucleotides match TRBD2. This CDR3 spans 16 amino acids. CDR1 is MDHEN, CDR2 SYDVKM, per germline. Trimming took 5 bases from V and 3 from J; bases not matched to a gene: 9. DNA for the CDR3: TGTGCCAGCAGTCTACGTAGGGCGGGAGGCTACAATGAGCAGTTCTTC. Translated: CASSLRRAGGYNEQFF. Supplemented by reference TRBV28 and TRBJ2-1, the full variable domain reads DVKVTQSSRYLVKRTGEKVFLECVQDMDHENMFWYRQDPGLGLRLIYFSYDVKMKEKGDIPEGYSVSREKKERFSLILESASTNQTSMYLCASSLRRAGGYNEQFFGPGTRLTVL.

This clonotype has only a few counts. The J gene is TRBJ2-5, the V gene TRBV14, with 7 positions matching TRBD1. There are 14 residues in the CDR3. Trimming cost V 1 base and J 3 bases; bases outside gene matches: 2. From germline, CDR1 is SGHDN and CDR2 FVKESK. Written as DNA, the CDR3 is TGTGCCAGCAGCCAAGTTGACAGGGAAGAGACCCAGTACTTC. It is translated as CASSQVDREETQYF.

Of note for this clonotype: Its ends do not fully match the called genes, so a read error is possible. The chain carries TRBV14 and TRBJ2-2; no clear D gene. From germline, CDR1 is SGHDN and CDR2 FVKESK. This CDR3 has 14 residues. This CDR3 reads CASSQDLNTGELFF. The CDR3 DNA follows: TGCGCCAGCAGCCAAGACCTGAACACCGGGGAGCTGTTTTTT.

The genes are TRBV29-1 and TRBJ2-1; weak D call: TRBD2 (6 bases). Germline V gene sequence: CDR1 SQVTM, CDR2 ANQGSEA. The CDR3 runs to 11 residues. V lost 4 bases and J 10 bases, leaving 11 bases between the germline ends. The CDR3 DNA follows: TGCAGCGTTGGGACTAATGTAGAGCAGTTCTTC. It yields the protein CSVGTNVEQFF.

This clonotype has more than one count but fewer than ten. CDR3 sequence: CASSQDRLLATDTQYF. The DNA for the CDR3 is TGCGCCAGCAGCCAAGATAGGCTGTTGGCGACAGATACGCAGTATTTT. The chain links TRBV4-3 to TRBJ2-3; D remains ambiguous. V was shortened by 0 bases and J by 3 bases, with 13 bases between the two germline ends. The CDR3 covers 16 residues. Germline V gene sequence: CDR1 LGHNA, CDR2 YSLEER.

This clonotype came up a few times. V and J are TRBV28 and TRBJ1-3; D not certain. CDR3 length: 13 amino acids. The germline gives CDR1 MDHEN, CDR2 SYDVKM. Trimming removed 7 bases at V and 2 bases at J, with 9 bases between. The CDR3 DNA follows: TGTGCCAGCACCAACCAGGCTGGAAACACCATATATTTT. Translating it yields CASTNQAGNTIYF.

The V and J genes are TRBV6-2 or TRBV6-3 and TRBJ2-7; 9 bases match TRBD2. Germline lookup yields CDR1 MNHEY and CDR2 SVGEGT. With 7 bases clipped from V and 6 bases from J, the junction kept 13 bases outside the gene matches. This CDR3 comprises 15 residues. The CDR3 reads CASTPLSGGLSEQYF. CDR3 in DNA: TGTGCCAGCACCCCACTGAGCGGGGGGTTGAGCGAGCAGTACTTC.